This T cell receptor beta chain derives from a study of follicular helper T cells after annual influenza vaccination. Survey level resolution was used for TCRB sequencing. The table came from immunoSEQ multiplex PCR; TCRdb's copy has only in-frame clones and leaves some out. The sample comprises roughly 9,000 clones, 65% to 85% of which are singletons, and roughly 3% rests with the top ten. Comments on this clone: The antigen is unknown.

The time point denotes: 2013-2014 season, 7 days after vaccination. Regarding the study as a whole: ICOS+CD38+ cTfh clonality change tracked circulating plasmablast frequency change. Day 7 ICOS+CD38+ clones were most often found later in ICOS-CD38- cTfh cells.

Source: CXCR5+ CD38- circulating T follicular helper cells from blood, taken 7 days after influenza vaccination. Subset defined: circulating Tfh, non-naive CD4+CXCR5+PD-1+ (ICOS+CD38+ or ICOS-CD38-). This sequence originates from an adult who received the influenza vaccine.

CDR3 nucleotide sequence: TGTGCCAGCAGCCACCGACTAGCGGTCATGGAGACCCAGTACTTC. Its translation is CASSHRLAVMETQYF. J is TRBJ2-5 and V is TRBV7-2; 9 nucleotides match TRBD2. The CDR3 is 15 amino acids. The V segment lost 5 bases and the J segment 5 bases; nucleotides outside the gene matches: 9. Germline CDR1 SGHTA, CDR2 FQGNSA.